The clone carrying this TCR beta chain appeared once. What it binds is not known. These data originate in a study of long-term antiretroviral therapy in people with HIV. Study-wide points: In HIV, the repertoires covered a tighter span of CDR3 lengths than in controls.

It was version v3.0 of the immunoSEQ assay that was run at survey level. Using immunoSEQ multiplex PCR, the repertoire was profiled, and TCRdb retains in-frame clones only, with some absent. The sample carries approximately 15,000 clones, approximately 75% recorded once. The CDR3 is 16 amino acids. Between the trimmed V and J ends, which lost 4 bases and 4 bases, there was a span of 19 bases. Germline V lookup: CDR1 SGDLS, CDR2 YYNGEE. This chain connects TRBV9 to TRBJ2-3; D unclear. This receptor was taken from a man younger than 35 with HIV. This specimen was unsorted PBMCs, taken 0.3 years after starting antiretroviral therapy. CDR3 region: CASSPSPVSRADTQYF. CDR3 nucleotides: TGTGCCAGCAGCCCGTCCCCCGTAAGCCGGGCAGATACGCAGTATTTT.